Listed below are T cell receptor beta chains from one sample, sequenced in a study of cytomegalovirus exposure and HLA in healthy donors. Assay used: immunoSEQ multiplex PCR; TCRdb lists only in-frame clones, some missing. The repertoire holds roughly 120,000 clones, with around nine tenths as singletons. The sequenced sample consisted of PBMCs. All receptors come from a woman aged 18-30 years in good health and CMV-seronegative. Each CDR3 is given with its conserved first and last residue. Each record gives: V gene, clone size, D gene, J gene, CDR3 DNA, CDR3 protein. D genes are given only for firm matches. Size values are once, few and many counts, or a class for expanded clones, and some rows have none.

v_call: TRBV7-8; clone_size: NA; d_call: NA; j_call: TRBJ1-5; cdr3_nt: TGTGCCAGCAGCTTAGATACCAGGCAGCCCCAGCATTTT; cdr3_aa: CASSLDTRQPQHF
v_call: TRBV29-1; clone_size: NA; d_call: NA; j_call: TRBJ2-1; cdr3_nt: TGCAGCGTCCGGACTGGCGGCTCCTACAATGAGCAGTTCTTC; cdr3_aa: CSVRTGGSYNEQFF
v_call: TRBV6-1; clone_size: NA; d_call: TRBD1; j_call: TRBJ1-2; cdr3_nt: TGTGCCAGCAGTGAAGAGCTACAGGGGTATGGCTACACCTTC; cdr3_aa: CASSEELQGYGYTF
v_call: TRBV19; clone_size: NA; d_call: NA; j_call: TRBJ1-2; cdr3_nt: TGTGCCAGTAGTATAGATTATACAGGGTCCAACTATGGCTACACCTTC; cdr3_aa: CASSIDYTGSNYGYTF
v_call: TRBV5-1; clone_size: NA; d_call: NA; j_call: TRBJ2-1; cdr3_nt: TGCGCCAGCAGCTTGTCCGACAATGAGCAGTTCTTC; cdr3_aa: CASSLSDNEQFF
v_call: TRBV9; clone_size: NA; d_call: TRBD1; j_call: TRBJ2-7; cdr3_nt: TGTGCCAGCAGCGTAGACCCTACAGGGGCAATATACGAGCAGTACTTC; cdr3_aa: CASSVDPTGAIYEQYF
v_call: TRBV28; clone_size: once; d_call: NA; j_call: TRBJ1-2; cdr3_nt: TGTGCCAGCAGTTCTCCCCGGGACACAATAGTTAACTATGGCTACACCTTC; cdr3_aa: CASSSPRDTIVNYGYTF
v_call: TRBV7-3; clone_size: few; d_call: NA; j_call: TRBJ1-2; cdr3_nt: TGTGCCAGCAGCCCGGACAGAAACTATGGCTACACCTTC; cdr3_aa: CASSPDRNYGYTF
v_call: TRBV6-6; clone_size: NA; d_call: TRBD1; j_call: TRBJ1-2; cdr3_nt: TGTGCCAGCAGGAGACGACAGGGGCGCGATGGCTACACCTTC; cdr3_aa: CASRRRQGRDGYTF
v_call: TRBV15; clone_size: NA; d_call: TRBD2; j_call: TRBJ2-1; cdr3_nt: TGTGCCACCAGCAGAGAAAGCGGGGGTTACAATGAGCAGTTCTTC; cdr3_aa: CATSRESGGYNEQFF
v_call: TRBV19; clone_size: NA; d_call: TRBD1; j_call: TRBJ2-2; cdr3_nt: TGTGCCAGTAGCCTCCGGGACAGGGGTAACACCGGGGAGCTGTTTTTT; cdr3_aa: CASSLRDRGNTGELFF
v_call: TRBV9; clone_size: NA; d_call: TRBD2; j_call: TRBJ2-1; cdr3_nt: TGTGCCAGCAGCGTAGACTATAGCGGGTCCTACAATGAGCAGTTCTTC; cdr3_aa: CASSVDYSGSYNEQFF
v_call: TRBV4-3; clone_size: NA; d_call: TRBD2; j_call: TRBJ2-3; cdr3_nt: TGCGCCAGCAGCCAGTCAGCGGGGAGCACAGATACGCAGTATTTT; cdr3_aa: CASSQSAGSTDTQYF
v_call: TRBV9; clone_size: once; d_call: NA; j_call: TRBJ1-1; cdr3_nt: TGTGCCAGCAGCGTCTCAGGGGCCGGTGAAGCTTTCTTT; cdr3_aa: CASSVSGAGEAFF
v_call: TRBV6-4; clone_size: NA; d_call: NA; j_call: TRBJ2-3; cdr3_nt: TGTGCCAGCAGTGACTCAGCGGAACGCCTAGATACGCAGTATTTT; cdr3_aa: CASSDSAERLDTQYF
v_call: TRBV2; clone_size: NA; d_call: NA; j_call: TRBJ2-1; cdr3_nt: TGTGCCAGCAGTGTTAGAGAGCAGTTCTTC; cdr3_aa: CASSVREQFF
v_call: TRBV18; clone_size: NA; d_call: NA; j_call: TRBJ1-1; cdr3_nt: TGTGCCAGCTCATCTTCAGGGGTTAACACTGAAGCTTTCTTT; cdr3_aa: CASSSSGVNTEAFF
v_call: TRBV6-4; clone_size: NA; d_call: NA; j_call: TRBJ1-1; cdr3_nt: TGTGCCAGCAGCCAAACACTGAACACTGAAGCTTTCTTT; cdr3_aa: CASSQTLNTEAFF
v_call: TRBV5-1; clone_size: NA; d_call: NA; j_call: TRBJ2-3; cdr3_nt: TGCGCCAGCAGCGGCGGGGCGACTAGCACAGATACGCAGTATTTT; cdr3_aa: CASSGGATSTDTQYF
v_call: TRBV28; clone_size: NA; d_call: NA; j_call: TRBJ2-7; cdr3_nt: TGTGCCAGCAGTTTATCGGGGACACCGACCTACGAGCAGTACTTC; cdr3_aa: CASSLSGTPTYEQYF
v_call: TRBV2; clone_size: NA; d_call: NA; j_call: TRBJ2-7; cdr3_nt: TGTGCCAGCAGTGACCTGGGACTTTTGAAAGCTTACGAGCAGTACTTC; cdr3_aa: CASSDLGLLKAYEQYF
v_call: TRBV30; clone_size: NA; d_call: TRBD2; j_call: TRBJ2-1; cdr3_nt: TGTGCCTGGGCCGGTAACGAGCGGGAGAAGTTCTTC; cdr3_aa: CAWAGNEREKFF
v_call: TRBV28; clone_size: NA; d_call: TRBD1; j_call: TRBJ1-4; cdr3_nt: TGTGCCAGCAGCCTCCCCGGACAGGGGAGAGAAAAACTGTTTTTT; cdr3_aa: CASSLPGQGREKLFF
v_call: TRBV27; clone_size: NA; d_call: NA; j_call: TRBJ1-2; cdr3_nt: TGTGCCAGCAGCTTACAGATTGGTTCCAACTATGGCTACACCTTC; cdr3_aa: CASSLQIGSNYGYTF
v_call: TRBV18; clone_size: NA; d_call: NA; j_call: TRBJ1-3; cdr3_nt: TGTGCCAGCTCACCACCTGCGGGAGTTAAAAACACCATATATTTT; cdr3_aa: CASSPPAGVKNTIYF
v_call: TRBV4-1; clone_size: NA; d_call: NA; j_call: TRBJ1-1; cdr3_nt: TGCGCCAGCAGCCAAGAACCCGGGGGTAAGACTGAAGCTTTCTTT; cdr3_aa: CASSQEPGGKTEAFF
v_call: TRBV19; clone_size: NA; d_call: TRBD1; j_call: TRBJ1-5; cdr3_nt: TGTGCCAGTAGTAACCCACGGGACAGAACATATCAGCCCCAGCATTTT; cdr3_aa: CASSNPRDRTYQPQHF
v_call: TRBV2; clone_size: NA; d_call: NA; j_call: TRBJ2-1; cdr3_nt: TGTGCCAGCAGTGAGCATGGCTTCAGTGAGCAGTTCTTC; cdr3_aa: CASSEHGFSEQFF
v_call: TRBV29-1; clone_size: NA; d_call: NA; j_call: TRBJ2-2; cdr3_nt: TGCAGCGTTGGTCGGCAGGGTGGCACCGGGGAGCTGTTTTTT; cdr3_aa: CSVGRQGGTGELFF
v_call: TRBV19; clone_size: NA; d_call: NA; j_call: TRBJ2-2; cdr3_nt: TGTGCCAGTACAAGGGGCGCGCACACCGGGGAGCTGTTTTTT; cdr3_aa: CASTRGAHTGELFF
v_call: TRBV4-1; clone_size: NA; d_call: NA; j_call: TRBJ1-1; cdr3_nt: TGCGCCAGCAGCCACAGTGCCCGGAGTGAAGCTTTCTTT; cdr3_aa: CASSHSARSEAFF
v_call: TRBV28; clone_size: NA; d_call: TRBD1; j_call: TRBJ1-5; cdr3_nt: TGTGCCAGCAGCGAAACAGGGGGCAATCAGCCCCAGCATTTT; cdr3_aa: CASSETGGNQPQHF
v_call: TRBV30; clone_size: NA; d_call: TRBD1; j_call: TRBJ1-6; cdr3_nt: TGTGCCTGGGGGACAGCACCCCTCCACTTT; cdr3_aa: CAWGTAPLHF
v_call: TRBV7-9; clone_size: NA; d_call: NA; j_call: TRBJ2-6; cdr3_nt: TGTGCCAGCAGCCCCAGCTCTGGGGCCAACGTCCTGACTTTC; cdr3_aa: CASSPSSGANVLTF
v_call: TRBV4-3; clone_size: NA; d_call: NA; j_call: TRBJ2-1; cdr3_nt: TGCGCCAGCAGCCAAGATGGTGCGTACAGACAAAATGAGCAGTTCTTC; cdr3_aa: CASSQDGAYRQNEQFF
v_call: TRBV4-2; clone_size: NA; d_call: NA; j_call: TRBJ2-2; cdr3_nt: TGTGCCAGCAGCCGAGGGGGTTACACCGGGGAGCTGTTTTTT; cdr3_aa: CASSRGGYTGELFF
v_call: TRBV27; clone_size: NA; d_call: NA; j_call: TRBJ1-2; cdr3_nt: TGTGCCAGCAGTCCCCTAGGGGTTTTGGGATATGGCTACACCTTC; cdr3_aa: CASSPLGVLGYGYTF
v_call: TRBV10-2; clone_size: NA; d_call: NA; j_call: TRBJ2-3; cdr3_nt: TGCGCCAGCAGTGTATCAGGGCAGGGCACGGGAGATACGCAGTATTTT; cdr3_aa: CASSVSGQGTGDTQYF
v_call: TRBV7-9; clone_size: NA; d_call: TRBD1; j_call: TRBJ1-5; cdr3_nt: TGTGCCAGCAGCACGACAGGGGGAGATCAGCCCCAGCATTTT; cdr3_aa: CASSTTGGDQPQHF
v_call: TRBV28; clone_size: NA; d_call: NA; j_call: TRBJ2-7; cdr3_nt: TGTGCCAGCAGTGCTGACACAGGGTACGAGCAGTACTTC; cdr3_aa: CASSADTGYEQYF
v_call: TRBV2; clone_size: few; d_call: NA; j_call: TRBJ1-6; cdr3_nt: TGTGCCAGCACTCCTCCGGGGACAATTAGATCACCCCTCCACTTT; cdr3_aa: CASTPPGTIRSPLHF
v_call: TRBV27; clone_size: NA; d_call: TRBD1; j_call: TRBJ2-7; cdr3_nt: TGTGCCAGCAGTGCGACCAGGACAGGCCTCTCCTACGAGCAGTACTTC; cdr3_aa: CASSATRTGLSYEQYF
v_call: TRBV7-3; clone_size: NA; d_call: TRBD2; j_call: TRBJ2-3; cdr3_nt: TGTGCCAGCAGCTTATTTCCAAGCGGGGGAAATACGCAGTATTTT; cdr3_aa: CASSLFPSGGNTQYF
v_call: TRBV19; clone_size: once; d_call: TRBD2; j_call: TRBJ2-7; cdr3_nt: TGTGCCAGTAGAGGGACCGGGACTAACTCCTACGAGCAGTACTTC; cdr3_aa: CASRGTGTNSYEQYF
v_call: TRBV4-3; clone_size: NA; d_call: TRBD1; j_call: TRBJ1-4; cdr3_nt: TGCGCCAGCAGCCCACAGGGGGCGCCGGGTGAAAAACTGTTTTTT; cdr3_aa: CASSPQGAPGEKLFF
v_call: TRBV4-3; clone_size: NA; d_call: NA; j_call: TRBJ2-2; cdr3_nt: TGCGCCAGCAGCCCACCGCAGGACTACGCGAACACCGGGGAGCTGTTTTTT; cdr3_aa: CASSPPQDYANTGELFF
v_call: TRBV30; clone_size: NA; d_call: TRBD1; j_call: TRBJ2-7; cdr3_nt: TGTGCCCGATCCGGGACAGGGTCCTACGAGCAGTACTTC; cdr3_aa: CARSGTGSYEQYF
v_call: TRBV5-1; clone_size: NA; d_call: NA; j_call: TRBJ2-2; cdr3_nt: TGCGCCAGCAGCTTGTGGGGCGAGAACACCGGGGAGCTGTTTTTT; cdr3_aa: CASSLWGENTGELFF
v_call: TRBV7-9; clone_size: once; d_call: NA; j_call: TRBJ2-7; cdr3_nt: TGTGCCAGCAGCTTAGCCCAGGGTGATAAGGGCGAGCAGTACTTC; cdr3_aa: CASSLAQGDKGEQYF
v_call: TRBV28; clone_size: few; d_call: TRBD1; j_call: TRBJ1-1; cdr3_nt: TGTGCCAGCAGTTTCCCGGGACTAGGGGGCGACACTGAAGCTTTCTTT; cdr3_aa: CASSFPGLGGDTEAFF
v_call: TRBV6-5; clone_size: NA; d_call: TRBD2; j_call: TRBJ2-3; cdr3_nt: TGTGCCAGCAGCAAACAATCGGGACTAGCGCAGTATTTT; cdr3_aa: CASSKQSGLAQYF
v_call: TRBV7-3; clone_size: once; d_call: TRBD1; j_call: TRBJ2-7; cdr3_nt: TGTGCCAGCAGCTTAAAGGGGACAGGGATCTACGAGCAGTACTTC; cdr3_aa: CASSLKGTGIYEQYF
v_call: TRBV6-5; clone_size: NA; d_call: TRBD1; j_call: TRBJ1-6; cdr3_nt: TGTGCCAGCAGTCGTGACAGGGGCTATAATTCACCCCTCCACTTT; cdr3_aa: CASSRDRGYNSPLHF
v_call: TRBV27; clone_size: NA; d_call: TRBD1; j_call: TRBJ2-7; cdr3_nt: TGTGCCAGCAGTTTCCGGACAGGGGGAGACGGGCAGTACTTC; cdr3_aa: CASSFRTGGDGQYF
v_call: TRBV7-3; clone_size: NA; d_call: NA; j_call: TRBJ1-1; cdr3_nt: TGTGCCAGCAGCTCCAACAACCGGGTTGAAGCTTTCTTT; cdr3_aa: CASSSNNRVEAFF